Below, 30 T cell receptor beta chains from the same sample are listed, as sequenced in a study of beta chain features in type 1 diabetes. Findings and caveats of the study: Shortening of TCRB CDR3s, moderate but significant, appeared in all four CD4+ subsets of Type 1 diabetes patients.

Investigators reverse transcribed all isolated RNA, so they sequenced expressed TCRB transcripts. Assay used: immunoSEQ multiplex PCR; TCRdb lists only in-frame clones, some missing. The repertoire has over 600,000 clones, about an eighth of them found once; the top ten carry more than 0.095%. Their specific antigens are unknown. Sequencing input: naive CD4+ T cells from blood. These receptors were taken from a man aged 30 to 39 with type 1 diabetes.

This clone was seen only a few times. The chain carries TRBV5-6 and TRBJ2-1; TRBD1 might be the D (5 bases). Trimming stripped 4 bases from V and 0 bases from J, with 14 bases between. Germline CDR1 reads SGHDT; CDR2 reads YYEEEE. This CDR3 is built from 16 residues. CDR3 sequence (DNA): TGTGCCAGCAGCCCAGGACATTCCTTCTCCTACAATGAGCAGTTCTTC. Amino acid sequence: CASSPGHSFSYNEQFF.

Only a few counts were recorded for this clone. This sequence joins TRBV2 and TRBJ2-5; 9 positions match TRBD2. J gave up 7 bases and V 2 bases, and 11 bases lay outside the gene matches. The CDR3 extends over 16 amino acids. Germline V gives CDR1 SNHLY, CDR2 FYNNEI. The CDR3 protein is CASSERAGGPIRTQYF. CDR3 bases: TGTGCCAGCAGTGAACGTGCGGGGGGGCCGATACGGACCCAGTACTTC. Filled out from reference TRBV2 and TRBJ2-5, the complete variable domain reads EPEVTQTPSHQVTQMGQEVILRCVPISNHLYFYWYRQILGQKVEFLVSFYNNEISEKSEIFDDQFSVERPDGSNFTLKIRSTKLEDSAMYFCASSERAGGPIRTQYFGPGTRLLVL.

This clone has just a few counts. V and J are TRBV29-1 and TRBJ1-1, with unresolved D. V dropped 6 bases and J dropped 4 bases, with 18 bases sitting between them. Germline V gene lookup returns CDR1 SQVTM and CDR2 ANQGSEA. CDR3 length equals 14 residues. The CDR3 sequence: CSVDGKSLRTEAFF. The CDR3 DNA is TGCAGCGTCGACGGGAAATCCCTACGCACTGAAGCTTTCTTT.

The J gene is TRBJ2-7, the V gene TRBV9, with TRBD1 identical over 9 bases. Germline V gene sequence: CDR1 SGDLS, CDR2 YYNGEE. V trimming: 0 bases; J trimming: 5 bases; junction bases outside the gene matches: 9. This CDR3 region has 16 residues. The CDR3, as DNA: TGTGCCAGCAGCGTAGAGGTGGGACAGGGTCGGGACGAGCAGTACTTC. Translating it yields CASSVEVGQGRDEQYF.

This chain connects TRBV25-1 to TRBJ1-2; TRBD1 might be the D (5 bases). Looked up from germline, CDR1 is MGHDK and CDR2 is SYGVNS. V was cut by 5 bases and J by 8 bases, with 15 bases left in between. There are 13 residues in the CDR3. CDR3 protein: CASSSDSFGGYTF. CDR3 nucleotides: TGTGCCAGCAGTAGCGACAGTTTCGGGGGCTACACCTTC.

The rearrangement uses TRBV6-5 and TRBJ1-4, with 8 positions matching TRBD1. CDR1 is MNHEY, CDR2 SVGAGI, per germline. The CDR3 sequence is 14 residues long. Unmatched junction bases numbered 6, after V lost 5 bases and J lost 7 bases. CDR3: CASSRTGRGEKLFF. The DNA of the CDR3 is TGTGCCAGCAGTAGGACAGGGAGGGGTGAAAAACTGTTTTTT.

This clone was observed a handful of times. As DNA, the CDR3 is TGCGCCAGCAGGACAGGGGGAGACACAGATACGCAGTATTTT. Its translation: CASRTGGDTDTQYF. The chain couples TRBV4-1 to TRBJ2-3, with TRBD1 matching 9 bases. Trimming at V came to 6 bases and at J to 2 bases, leaving 3 bases not matched to a gene. The V gene's germline CDR1 is MGHRA and CDR2 YSYEKL. The CDR3 covers 14 residues.

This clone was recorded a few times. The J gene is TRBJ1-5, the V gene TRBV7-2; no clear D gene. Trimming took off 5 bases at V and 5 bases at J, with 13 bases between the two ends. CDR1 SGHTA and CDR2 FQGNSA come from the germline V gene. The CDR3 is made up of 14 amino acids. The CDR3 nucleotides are TGTGCCAGCAGCCCGATGGGAATCGATCAGCCCCAGCATTTT. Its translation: CASSPMGIDQPQHF.

Here the CDR3 reads CASRPDRDNTEAFF. CDR3 nucleotides: TGTGCCAGCAGGCCCGACAGGGATAATACTGAAGCTTTCTTT. This chain links TRBV6-1 with TRBJ1-1; 7 nucleotides align to TRBD1. Germline trimming cut 6 bases from V and 5 bases from J; bases unmatched to any gene: 9. Germline lookup yields CDR1 MNHNS and CDR2 SASEGT. This CDR3 region has 14 residues.

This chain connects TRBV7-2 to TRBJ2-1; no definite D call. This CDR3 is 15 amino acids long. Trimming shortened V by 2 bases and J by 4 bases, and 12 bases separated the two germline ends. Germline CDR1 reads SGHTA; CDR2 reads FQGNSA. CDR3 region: CASSLFPGSYNEQFF. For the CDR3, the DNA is TGTGCCAGCAGCTTATTCCCCGGCTCTTACAATGAGCAGTTCTTC.

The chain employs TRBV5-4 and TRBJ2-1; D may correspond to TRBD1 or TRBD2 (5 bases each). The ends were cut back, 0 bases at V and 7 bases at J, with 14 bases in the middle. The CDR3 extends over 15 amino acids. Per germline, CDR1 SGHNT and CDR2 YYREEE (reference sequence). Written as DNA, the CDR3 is TGTGCCAGCAGCTTGGGGGGAAGCGGACATAATGAGCAGTTCTTC. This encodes CASSLGGSGHNEQFF. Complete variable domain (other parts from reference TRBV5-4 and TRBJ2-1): ETGVTQSPTHLIKTRGQQVTLRCSSQSGHNTVSWYQQALGQGPQFIFQYYREEENGRGNFPPRFSGLQFPNYSSELNVNALELDDSALYLCASSLGGSGHNEQFFGPGTRLTVL.

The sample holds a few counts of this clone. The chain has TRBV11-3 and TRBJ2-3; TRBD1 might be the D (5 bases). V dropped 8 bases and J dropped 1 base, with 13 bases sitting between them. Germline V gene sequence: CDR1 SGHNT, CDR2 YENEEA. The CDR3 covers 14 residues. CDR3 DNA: TGTGCCAGCGGAATGGACACAGGCACAGATACGCAGTATTTT. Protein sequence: CASGMDTGTDTQYF.

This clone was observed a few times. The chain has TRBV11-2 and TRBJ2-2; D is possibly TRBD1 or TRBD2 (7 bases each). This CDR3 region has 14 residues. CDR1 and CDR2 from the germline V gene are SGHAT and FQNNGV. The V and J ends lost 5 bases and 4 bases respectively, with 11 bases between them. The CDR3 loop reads CASSPGGATGELFF. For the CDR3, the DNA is TGTGCCAGCAGCCCAGGGGGGGCCACCGGGGAGCTGTTTTTT.

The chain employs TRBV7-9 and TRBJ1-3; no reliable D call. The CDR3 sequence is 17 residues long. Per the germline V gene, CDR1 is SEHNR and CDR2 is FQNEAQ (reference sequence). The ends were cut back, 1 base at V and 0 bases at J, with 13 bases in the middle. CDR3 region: CASSLGAGSHSGNTIYF. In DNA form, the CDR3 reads TGTGCCAGCAGCTTAGGGGCAGGTTCTCACTCTGGAAACACCATATATTTT.

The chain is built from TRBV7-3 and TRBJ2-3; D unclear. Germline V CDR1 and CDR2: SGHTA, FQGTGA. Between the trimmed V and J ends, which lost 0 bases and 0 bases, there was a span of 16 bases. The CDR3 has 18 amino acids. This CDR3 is CASSLTVTTILSTDTQYF. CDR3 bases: TGTGCCAGCAGCTTAACCGTCACAACCATCCTTAGCACAGATACGCAGTATTTT.

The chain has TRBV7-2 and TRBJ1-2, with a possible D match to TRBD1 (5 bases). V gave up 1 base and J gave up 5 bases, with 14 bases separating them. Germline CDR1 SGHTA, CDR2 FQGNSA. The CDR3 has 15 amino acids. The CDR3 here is CASSLVPGPPYGYTF. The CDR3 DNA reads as TGTGCCAGCAGCTTAGTTCCAGGGCCTCCTTATGGCTACACCTTC. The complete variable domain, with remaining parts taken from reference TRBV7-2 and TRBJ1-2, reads GAGVSQSPSNKVTEKGKDVELRCDPISGHTALYWYRQSLGQGLEFLIYFQGNSAPDKSGLPSDRFSAERTGGSVSTLTIQRTQQEDSAVYLCASSLVPGPPYGYTFGSGTRLTVV.

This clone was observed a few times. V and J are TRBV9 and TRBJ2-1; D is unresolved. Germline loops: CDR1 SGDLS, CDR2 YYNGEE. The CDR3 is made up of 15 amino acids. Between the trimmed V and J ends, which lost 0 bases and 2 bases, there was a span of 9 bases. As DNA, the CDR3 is TGTGCCAGCAGCGTAGGTGCCTCAGCCTACAATGAGCAGTTCTTC. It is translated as CASSVGASAYNEQFF.

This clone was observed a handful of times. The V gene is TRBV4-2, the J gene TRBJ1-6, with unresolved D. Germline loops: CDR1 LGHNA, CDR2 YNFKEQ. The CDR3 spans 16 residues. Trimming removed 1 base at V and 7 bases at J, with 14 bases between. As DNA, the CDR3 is TGTGCCAGCAGCCAAGGGAGCGGAGCCGAGAATTCACCCCTCCACTTT. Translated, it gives CASSQGSGAENSPLHF.

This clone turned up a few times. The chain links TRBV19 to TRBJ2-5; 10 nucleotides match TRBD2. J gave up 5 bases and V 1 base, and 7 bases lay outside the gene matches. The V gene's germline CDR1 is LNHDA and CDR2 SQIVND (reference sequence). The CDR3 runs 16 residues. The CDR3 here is CASSIGSGGAVETQYF. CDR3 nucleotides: TGTGCCAGTAGTATAGGGAGCGGGGGGGCCGTGGAGACCCAGTACTTC.

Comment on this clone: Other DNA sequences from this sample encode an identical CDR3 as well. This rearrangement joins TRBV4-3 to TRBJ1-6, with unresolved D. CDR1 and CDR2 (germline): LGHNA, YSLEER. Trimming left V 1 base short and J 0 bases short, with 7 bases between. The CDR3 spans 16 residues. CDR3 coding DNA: TGCGCCAGCAGCCAAGCGCTGAGCTCCTATAATTCACCCCTCCACTTT. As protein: CASSQALSSYNSPLHF.

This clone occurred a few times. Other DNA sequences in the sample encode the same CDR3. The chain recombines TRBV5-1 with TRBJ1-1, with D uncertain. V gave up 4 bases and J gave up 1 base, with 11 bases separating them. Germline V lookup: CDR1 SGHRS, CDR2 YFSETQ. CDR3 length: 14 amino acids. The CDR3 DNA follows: TGCGCCAGCAGCGTAGGCACAGCGAACACTGAAGCTTTCTTT. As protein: CASSVGTANTEAFF.

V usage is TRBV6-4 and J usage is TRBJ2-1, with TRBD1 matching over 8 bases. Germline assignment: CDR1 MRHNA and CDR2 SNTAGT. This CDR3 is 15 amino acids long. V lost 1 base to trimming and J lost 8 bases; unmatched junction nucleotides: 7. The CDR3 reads CASSDLGQGEDEQFF. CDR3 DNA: TGTGCCAGCAGTGACTTAGGACAGGGTGAGGATGAGCAGTTCTTC.

CDR3 in amino acids: CAWSVTRTTHPVREKLFF. The CDR3 DNA reads as TGTGCCTGGAGTGTGACACGAACCACTCACCCAGTTCGGGAAAAACTGTTTTTT. The V gene is TRBV30, the J gene TRBJ1-4; D is unresolved. Trimming stripped 0 bases from V and 8 bases from J, with 25 bases between. The CDR3 is made up of 18 amino acids. CDR1 is GTSNPN, CDR2 SVGIG, per germline (reference sequence).

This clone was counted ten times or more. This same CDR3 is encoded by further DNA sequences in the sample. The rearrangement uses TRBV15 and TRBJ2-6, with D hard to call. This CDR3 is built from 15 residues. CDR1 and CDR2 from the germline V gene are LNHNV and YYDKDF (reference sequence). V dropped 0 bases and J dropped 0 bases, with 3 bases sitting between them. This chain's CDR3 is CATSRDASGANVLTF. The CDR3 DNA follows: TGTGCCACCAGCAGAGATGCCTCTGGGGCCAACGTCCTGACTTTC.

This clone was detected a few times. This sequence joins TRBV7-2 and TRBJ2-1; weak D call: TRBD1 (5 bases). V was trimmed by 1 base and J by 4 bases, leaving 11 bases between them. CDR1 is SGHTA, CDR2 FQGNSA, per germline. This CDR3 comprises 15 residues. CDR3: CASSLGQGRYNEQFF. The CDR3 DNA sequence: TGTGCCAGCAGCTTAGGGCAGGGTCGGTACAATGAGCAGTTCTTC.

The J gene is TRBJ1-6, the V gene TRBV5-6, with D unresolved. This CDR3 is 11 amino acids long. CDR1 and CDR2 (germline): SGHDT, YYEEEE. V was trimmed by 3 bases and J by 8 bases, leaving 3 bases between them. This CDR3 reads CASSSDSPLHF. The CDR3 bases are TGTGCCAGCAGCTCGGATTCACCCCTCCACTTT.

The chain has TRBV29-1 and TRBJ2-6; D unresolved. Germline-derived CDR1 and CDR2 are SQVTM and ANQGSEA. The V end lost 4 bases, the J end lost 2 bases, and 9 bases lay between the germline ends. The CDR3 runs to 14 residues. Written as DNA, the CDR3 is TGCAGCGTTGCCCTAAGGGCTGGGGCCAACGTCCTGACTTTC. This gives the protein CSVALRAGANVLTF.

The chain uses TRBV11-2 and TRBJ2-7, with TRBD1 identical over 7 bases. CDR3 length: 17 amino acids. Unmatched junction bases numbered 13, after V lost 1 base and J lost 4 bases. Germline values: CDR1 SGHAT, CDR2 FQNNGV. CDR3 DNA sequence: TGTGCCAGCAGCTTAGCCCTCCACAGGGGAAGGGGGTACGAGCAGTACTTC. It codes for CASSLALHRGRGYEQYF. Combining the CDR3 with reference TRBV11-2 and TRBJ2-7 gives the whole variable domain EAGVAQSPRYKIIEKRQSVAFWCNPISGHATLYWYQQILGQGPKLLIQFQNNGVVDDSQLPKDRFSAERLKGVDSTLKIQPAKLEDSAVYLCASSLALHRGRGYEQYFGPGTRLTVT.

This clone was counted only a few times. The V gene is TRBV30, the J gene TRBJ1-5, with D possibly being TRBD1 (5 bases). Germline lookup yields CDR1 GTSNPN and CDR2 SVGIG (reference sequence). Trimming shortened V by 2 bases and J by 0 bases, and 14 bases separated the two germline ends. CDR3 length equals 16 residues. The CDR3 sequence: CAWSLSGGYSNQPQHF. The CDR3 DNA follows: TGTGCCTGGAGTTTATCCGGGGGATATAGCAATCAGCCCCAGCATTTT.

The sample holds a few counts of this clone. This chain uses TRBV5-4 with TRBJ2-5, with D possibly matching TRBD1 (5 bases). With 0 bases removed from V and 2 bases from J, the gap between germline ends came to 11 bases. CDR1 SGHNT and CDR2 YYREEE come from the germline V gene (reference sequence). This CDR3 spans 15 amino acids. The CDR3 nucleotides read TGTGCCAGCAGCTTGGCCTTGCAGGGACAAGAGACCCAGTACTTC. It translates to CASSLALQGQETQYF.